The clone carrying this T cell receptor beta chain was observed once. Its target is unknown. This same CDR3 is encoded by further DNA sequences in the sample. This record belongs to a study of cytomegalovirus exposure and HLA in healthy donors. Findings of the study overall: The study designated about 180 TCR beta chains cytomegalovirus-associated. In vitro assays verified that three CMV-associated chains recognized CMV antigens specifically. Prior analysis indicated that the majority of TCR beta V segments exhibited productivity approximately 87% or approximately 30% of the time. Most CMV-associated TCR beta chains appeared HLA-restricted in a later analysis.

The V gene lost 0 bases and the J gene lost 4 bases, with 4 bases spanning the gap. The CDR3 is 12 amino acids. Looked up from germline, CDR1 is SGHDN and CDR2 is FVKESK. Amplification used 60 Vbeta primers and 13 Jbeta primers. The protocol was immunoSEQ multiplex PCR, while the TCRdb copy is restricted to in-frame clones and leaves out a portion. Here the sample spans some 160,000 clones, approximately 80% being singletons. The source material was PBMCs. This receptor was identified in a man aged 55 to 70 in good health and CMV-seronegative. The rearrangement links TRBV14 to TRBJ2-7; no reliable D call. CDR3 loop: CASSQDSYEQYF. DNA for the CDR3: TGTGCCAGCAGCCAAGATTCTTACGAGCAGTACTTC.